This T cell receptor (beta chain) was sequenced for a study of early T cells in non-severe SARS-CoV-2 infection. Turning to the study itself: Bulk RNA isolated from unsorted whole blood underwent sequencing; chains were not paired.

Concerning this clonotype: Its cognate antigen is unknown.

Researchers attached unique molecular identifiers to individual cDNA molecules. In TCRdb, the 5' RACE reads were re-called with MiXCR into one record per CDR3 protein. The table lists 50,000 to 60,000 distinct CDR3 sequences, more than 9% of them singletons. General study points: Missing private and CD4 specificities, VDJdb matching favored anti-spike CD8 responses.

The receptor was derived from an adult who was a healthcare worker with PCR-confirmed SARS-CoV-2 infection or an uninfected control (not recorded which). The sequenced sample was whole blood.

The CDR3 DNA follows: TGTGCCAGCTCACCACTACCGGGCACCGGGGAGCTGTTTTTT. Its protein product is CASSPLPGTGELFF. The chain combines TRBV18 with TRBJ2-2; the D is unclear. V lost 1 base and J lost 4, with 7 bases in between. The CDR3 runs to 14 residues. Germline V gives CDR1 KGHSH, CDR2 LQKENI.